These 8 T cell receptor beta chains originate from one sample sequenced in a study of Graves' ophthalmopathy and Graves' hyperthyroidism. CDR3 regions of TCR beta were amplified from RNA transcripts. Investigators did first-round RT-PCR with HTBI primers, then second-round multiplex PCR. TCRdb reprocessed the multiplex PCR reads with MiXCR, giving one entry per CDR3 protein. The table lists approximately 330,000 distinct CDR3 sequences, roughly a sixth of them singletons. The sample was peripheral blood. The origin of the receptors is an adult man with Graves' ophthalmopathy.

This clonotype was recorded many times. The CDR3 DNA sequence: TGTGCCAGCAGTTTTTATGAGGGGGCTACTAATTCACCCCTCCACTTT. This codes for CASSFYEGATNSPLHF. The V and J genes are TRBV28 and TRBJ1-6; 7 bases line up with TRBD1. This CDR3 contains 16 residues. CDR1 MDHEN and CDR2 SYDVKM come from the germline V gene. Trimming took 3 bases from V and 6 from J; bases not matched to a gene: 8.

The table lists this clonotype with many counts. V and J are TRBV15 and TRBJ2-5, with 15 bases matching TRBD2. This CDR3 is built from 18 residues. V trimming: 1 base; J trimming: 5 bases; junction bases outside the gene matches: 8. Germline CDR1 reads LNHNV; CDR2 reads YYDKDF (reference sequence). This CDR3 reads CATSRGGTSGGTGETQYF. The CDR3 DNA follows: TGTGCCACCAGCAGAGGGGGGACTAGCGGGGGGACCGGGGAGACCCAGTACTTC.

At least ten counts were recorded for this clonotype. This chain connects TRBV25-1 to TRBJ1-2; D is undetermined. Germline assignment: CDR1 MGHDK and CDR2 SYGVNS. Trimming stripped 4 bases from V and 4 bases from J, with 4 bases between. The CDR3 sequence is 11 residues long. The CDR3 DNA sequence: TGTGCCAGCAGTGCCCTCTATGGCTACACCTTC. Amino acid sequence: CASSALYGYTF.

This clonotype appeared many times. The genes are TRBV28 and TRBJ1-5; 7 nucleotides line up with TRBD1. This CDR3 comprises 16 residues. V lost 5 bases, J lost 0 bases, and 7 bases stayed unmatched. Germline loops: CDR1 MDHEN, CDR2 SYDVKM. CDR3 sequence reads: CASSPSRGYSNQPQHF. In DNA, the CDR3 is TGTGCCAGCAGTCCCTCCAGGGGGTATAGCAATCAGCCCCAGCATTTT.

This clonotype was seen ten or more times. V gene TRBV6-5 combines with J gene TRBJ1-1, with D possibly matching TRBD1 (5 bases). CDR3 length: 14 residues. Trimming removed 2 bases at V and 3 bases at J, with 10 bases between. Germline assignment: CDR1 MNHEY and CDR2 SVGAGI. The CDR3 loop reads CASSYVGGDTEAFF. CDR3 nucleotide sequence: TGTGCCAGCAGTTACGTGGGGGGGGACACTGAAGCTTTCTTT.

As to this clonotype: Relative to the germline gene, one junction end is altered; a read error may explain this. CDR3 nucleotide sequence: TGCAGTGCTAAAGAGGGAGTAGTGGACACCGGGGAGCTGTATTTT. It specifies CSAKEGVVDTGELYF. The J gene is TRBJ2-2, the V gene TRBV20-1; D assignment may be TRBD1 or TRBD2 (5 bases each). Per the germline V gene, CDR1 is DFQATT and CDR2 is SNEGSKA (reference sequence). The CDR3 runs to 15 residues.

In its sample, this clonotype was seen many times. This chain uses TRBV2 with TRBJ1-1; D not resolved. This CDR3 is 13 amino acids long. V was cut by 6 bases and J by 4 bases, with 12 bases left in between. Looked up from germline, CDR1 is SNHLY and CDR2 is FYNNEI. The CDR3 DNA follows: TGTGCCAGCAGGACATCACTGGCCACTGAAGCTTTCTTT. Translating it yields CASRTSLATEAFF.

The sample holds many counts of this clonotype. This chain connects TRBV6-1 to TRBJ1-5; TRBD1 is a possible D gene (5 bases). CDR3 length: 16 residues. The germline V and J ends were trimmed by 3 bases and 2 bases, with 14 bases remaining between them. Germline V lookup: CDR1 MNHNS, CDR2 SASEGT. CDR3 region: CASSDGLGPRNQPQHF. In DNA, the CDR3 is TGTGCCAGCAGTGACGGACTGGGGCCCCGCAATCAGCCCCAGCATTTT.